A selection of T cell receptor beta chains follows, all from one sample in a study of T cells after yellow fever vaccination. One entry per CDR3 protein, called by TCRdb with MiXCR from the 5' RACE reads. This sample carries about 260,000 distinct CDR3 sequences, over 10% of them seen once, and the ten largest clones take around 0.49%. Sequenced here: CD4+ T cells sorted from PBMCs, sampled 45 days after the yellow fever booster vaccination. The receptors derive from a man aged 25-40 years who received the YFV17D yellow fever vaccine. Each CDR3 is given with its conserved first and last residue. D genes are given only for firm matches. Not all rows give a size; the values are once, few, many and, for expanded clones, a class.

NA	TRBV10-3	NA	TRBJ2-6	CAISAGQGQGGTSGANVLTF	TGTGCCATCAGTGCCGGACAGGGCCAGGGGGGGACCTCTGGGGCCAACGTCCTGACTTTC
NA	TRBV12-3/TRBV12-4	TRBD1	TRBJ2-1	CASSWTGGSNEQFF	TGTGCCAGCAGCTGGACAGGGGGCTCCAATGAGCAGTTCTTC
NA	TRBV20-1	NA	TRBJ2-1	CSARTLLRDRLKQFF	TGCAGTGCTAGAACCCTTCTGCGGGACCGCCTAAAGCAGTTCTTC
few	TRBV7-9	TRBD1	TRBJ2-1	CASSRVSPGGANFF	TGTGCCAGCAGCCGAGTTAGCCCAGGGGGCGCGAATTTCTTC
NA	TRBV12-3/TRBV12-4	TRBD2	TRBJ2-1	CASTPTSGSGNNEQFF	TGTGCCAGCACTCCGACTAGCGGGAGTGGTAACAATGAGCAGTTCTTC
few	TRBV5-6	NA	TRBJ2-7	CASSSTGTTYEQYF	TGTGCCAGCAGCTCCACCGGGACAACCTACGAGCAGTACTTC
NA	TRBV20-1	TRBD1	TRBJ2-5	CSAVDRGRHETQYF	TGCAGTGCAGTTGACAGGGGCAGGCACGAGACCCAGTACTTC
NA	TRBV6-1	TRBD1	TRBJ1-4	CASRPQGGNEKLFF	TGTGCCAGCAGACCACAGGGGGGTAATGAAAAACTGTTTTTT
few	TRBV12-3/TRBV12-4	NA	TRBJ2-6	CASSFRGASGANVLTF	TGTGCCAGCTCTTTCAGGGGCGCCTCTGGGGCCAACGTCCTGACTTTC
NA	TRBV27	NA	TRBJ1-1	CASKDSPYTEAFF	TGTGCCAGCAAGGACAGCCCCTACACTGAAGCTTTCTTT
few	TRBV15	NA	TRBJ1-2	CATSRGSQYGYTF	TGTGCCACCAGCAGAGGATCTCAGTATGGCTACACCTTC
many	TRBV2	NA	TRBJ2-5	CASSPVSETQYF	TGTGCCAGCAGTCCTGTCTCAGAGACCCAGTACTTC
NA	TRBV28	NA	TRBJ2-5	CASSLGRGEYETQYF	TGTGCCAGCAGCCTCGGTAGGGGCGAGTATGAGACCCAGTACTTC
many	TRBV5-1	TRBD1	TRBJ2-1	CASSLQGASYNEQFF	TGTGCCAGCTCCCTACAGGGGGCTTCCTACAATGAGCAGTTCTTC
many	TRBV29-1	TRBD1	TRBJ2-3	CSFSGGAQSTQYF	TGCAGCTTCTCAGGGGGTGCCCAGAGTACGCAGTATTTT
few	TRBV9	NA	TRBJ1-3	CASSVEPDSGNTIYF	TGTGCCAGCAGCGTAGAGCCAGACTCTGGAAACACCATATATTTT
few	TRBV5-6	NA	TRBJ2-3	CASGLPLGRPTDTQYF	TGTGCCAGCGGACTACCCTTGGGAAGGCCCACAGATACGCAGTATTTT
NA	TRBV18	NA	TRBJ2-5	CASSLDYQETQYF	TGTGCCAGCTCCTTAGACTATCAAGAGACCCAGTACTTC
NA	TRBV12-3/TRBV12-4	TRBD2	TRBJ2-1	CASSLAKARTSGSHNEQFF	TGTGCCAGCAGTTTAGCCAAAGCACGGACTAGCGGGTCCCACAATGAGCAGTTCTTC
NA	TRBV2	TRBD1	TRBJ2-3	CASSEEGQVTDTQYF	TGTGCCAGCAGTGAAGAAGGACAGGTCACAGATACGCAGTATTTT
few	TRBV7-8	TRBD1	TRBJ1-5	CASSQTGDRYQPQHF	TGTGCCAGCAGCCAGACCGGGGACAGATATCAGCCCCAGCATTTT
NA	TRBV4-3	NA	TRBJ2-3	CASSGTGVGSDTQYF	TGCGCCAGCAGCGGTACGGGGGTTGGATCAGATACGCAGTATTTT
NA	TRBV11-3	TRBD1	TRBJ2-1	CASSLQGRAGGEQFF	TGTGCCAGCAGCCTACAGGGTAGGGCAGGGGGTGAGCAGTTCTTC
few	TRBV4-3	TRBD1	TRBJ2-5	CASSQAPGTGGVGETQYF	TGCGCCAGCAGCCAAGCCCCCGGGACAGGTGGTGTCGGAGAGACCCAGTACTTC
few	TRBV7-2	TRBD1	TRBJ2-7	CASSKLPGQGSEQYF	TGTGCCAGCAGTAAACTTCCGGGACAGGGAAGCGAGCAGTACTTC
many	TRBV12-3/TRBV12-4	TRBD1	TRBJ1-1	CASSPIQGANRYTEAFF	TGTGCCAGCAGCCCCATACAGGGGGCGAATCGGTACACTGAAGCTTTCTTT
few	TRBV6-5	NA	TRBJ2-7	CASSYGTGASYEQYF	TGTGCCAGCAGTTACGGGACGGGGGCCTCCTACGAGCAGTACTTC